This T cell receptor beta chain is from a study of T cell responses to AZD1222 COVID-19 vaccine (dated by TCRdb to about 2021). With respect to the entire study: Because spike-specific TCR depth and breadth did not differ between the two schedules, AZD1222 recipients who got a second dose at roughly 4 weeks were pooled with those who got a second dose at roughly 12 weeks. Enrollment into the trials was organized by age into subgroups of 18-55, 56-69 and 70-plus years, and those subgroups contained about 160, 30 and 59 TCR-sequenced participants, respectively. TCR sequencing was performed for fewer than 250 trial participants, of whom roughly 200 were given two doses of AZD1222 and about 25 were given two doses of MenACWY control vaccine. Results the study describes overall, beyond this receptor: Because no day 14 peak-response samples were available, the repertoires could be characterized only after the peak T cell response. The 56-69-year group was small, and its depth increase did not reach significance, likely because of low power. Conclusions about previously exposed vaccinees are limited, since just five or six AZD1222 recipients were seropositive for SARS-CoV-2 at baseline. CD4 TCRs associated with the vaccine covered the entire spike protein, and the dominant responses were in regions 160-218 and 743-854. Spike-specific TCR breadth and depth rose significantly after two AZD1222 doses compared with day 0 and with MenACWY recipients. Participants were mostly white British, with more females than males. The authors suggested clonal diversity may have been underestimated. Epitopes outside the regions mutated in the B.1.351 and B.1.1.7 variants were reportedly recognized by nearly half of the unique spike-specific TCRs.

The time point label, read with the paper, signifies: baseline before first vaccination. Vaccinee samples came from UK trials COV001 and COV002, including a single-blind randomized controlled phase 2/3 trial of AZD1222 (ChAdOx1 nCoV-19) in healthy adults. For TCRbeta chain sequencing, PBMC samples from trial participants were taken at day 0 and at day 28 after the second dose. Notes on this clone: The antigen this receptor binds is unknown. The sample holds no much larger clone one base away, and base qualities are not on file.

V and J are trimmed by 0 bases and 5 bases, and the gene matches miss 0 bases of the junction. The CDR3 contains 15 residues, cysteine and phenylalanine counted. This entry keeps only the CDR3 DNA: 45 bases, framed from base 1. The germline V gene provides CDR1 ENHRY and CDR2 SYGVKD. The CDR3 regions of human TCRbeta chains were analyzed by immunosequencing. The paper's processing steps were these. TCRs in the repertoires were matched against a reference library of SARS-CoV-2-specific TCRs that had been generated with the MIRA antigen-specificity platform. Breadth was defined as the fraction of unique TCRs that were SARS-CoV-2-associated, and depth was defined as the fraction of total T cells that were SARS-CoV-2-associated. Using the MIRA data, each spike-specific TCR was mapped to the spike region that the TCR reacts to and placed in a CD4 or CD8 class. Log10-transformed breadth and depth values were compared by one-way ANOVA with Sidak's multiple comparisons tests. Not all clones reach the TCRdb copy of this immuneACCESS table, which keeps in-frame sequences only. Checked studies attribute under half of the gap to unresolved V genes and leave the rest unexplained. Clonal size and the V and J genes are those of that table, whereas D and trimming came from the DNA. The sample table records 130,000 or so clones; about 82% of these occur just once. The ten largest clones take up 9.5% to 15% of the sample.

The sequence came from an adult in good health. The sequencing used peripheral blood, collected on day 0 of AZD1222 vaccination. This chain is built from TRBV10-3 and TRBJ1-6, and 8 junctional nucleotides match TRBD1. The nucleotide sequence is TGTGCCATCAGTGAGTCGGACAGGGATAATTCACCCCTCCACTTT. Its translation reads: CAISESDRDNSPLHF.